The next 30 T cell receptor beta chains were all read from a single sample in a study of blood T cell repertoires in COVID-19. Profiled with immunoSEQ multiplex PCR; TCRdb holds only in-frame clones, not every one. The profile shows approximately 400,000 clones, approximately 89% of them singletons. The material sequenced was PBMCs or T cells enriched from blood (not recorded which). The origin of the receptors is a woman between 40 and 55 years old who had been exposed to COVID-19.

The J gene is TRBJ1-3, the V gene TRBV28; D perhaps matches TRBD1 (5 bases). Germline-derived CDR1 and CDR2 are MDHEN and SYDVKM. The CDR3 is 16 residues long. The V end lost 7 bases, the J end lost 0 bases, and 16 bases lay between the germline ends. CDR3: CASTPWGRYSGNTIYF. The DNA for the CDR3 is TGTGCCAGCACCCCCTGGGGCAGGTACTCTGGAAACACCATATATTTT.

The chain combines TRBV30 with TRBJ1-2, with unresolved D. V gave up 0 bases and J gave up 7 bases, with 27 bases separating them. In germline, CDR1 is GTSNPN, CDR2 SVGIG (reference sequence). CDR3 length: 18 residues. Here the CDR3 DNA reads TGTGCCTGGAGTGTAAGGCTCGGGAGCTTTGCCCTTGAGGGTGGCTACACCTTC. Its translation: CAWSVRLGSFALEGGYTF.

This sequence joins TRBV30 and TRBJ1-6; D gene uncertain. CDR1 GTSNPN and CDR2 SVGIG come from the germline V gene (reference sequence). The V gene lost 2 bases and the J gene lost 10 bases, with 12 bases spanning the gap. The CDR3 is 13 amino acids. In nucleotides, the CDR3 is TGTGCCTGGAGTCCAAAGCTAGAATCACCCCTCCACTTT. Residues: CAWSPKLESPLHF.

This chain connects TRBV19 to TRBJ2-5; D may be TRBD1 (5 bases). Trimming took 4 bases from V and 4 from J, leaving 13 bases between them. The CDR3 totals 14 residues. Germline CDR1 and CDR2: LNHDA and SQIVND (reference sequence). The CDR3 loop is CASSSNRNSETQYF. The CDR3 coding sequence is TGTGCCAGTAGTAGCAACAGGAATTCAGAGACCCAGTACTTC.

The CDR3 sequence is CASSALAGERGNNEQFF. CDR3 in DNA: TGTGCCAGCAGTGCCTTAGCGGGAGAAAGGGGGAACAATGAGCAGTTCTTC. This rearrangement joins TRBV2 to TRBJ2-1; TRBD2 aligns across 9 bases. CDR1 SNHLY and CDR2 FYNNEI come from the germline V gene. The CDR3 extends over 17 amino acids. J lost 5 bases, V lost 4 bases, and 12 bases had no gene match.

This chain's CDR3 is CASSPSGTSQYF. The CDR3 DNA follows: TGTGCCAGCAGCCCTTCCGGGACTAGTCAGTACTTC. V and J are TRBV7-8 and TRBJ2-5, with 8 nucleotides matching TRBD2. The V gene end was trimmed by 5 bases and the J gene end by 11 bases; junction bases not matched to a gene: 7. This CDR3 contains 12 residues. From germline, CDR1 is SGHVS and CDR2 FQNEAQ.

This chain joins TRBV29-1 and TRBJ1-2; TRBD1 matches 11 bases. Germline CDR1 is SQVTM and CDR2 is ANQGSEA. With 7 bases clipped from V and 3 bases from J, the junction kept 7 bases outside the gene matches. CDR3 size: 14 residues. The CDR3 region is CSAGGDRGDYGYTF. In DNA form, the CDR3 reads TGCAGCGCAGGAGGGGACAGGGGGGACTATGGCTACACCTTC.

This clone was seen a single time. This chain joins TRBV2 and TRBJ2-1; perhaps TRBD2 as D (5 bases). The V and J ends lost 9 bases and 6 bases respectively, with 15 bases between them. CDR3 length equals 13 residues. Germline V gene data show CDR1 as SNHLY and CDR2 as FYNNEI. The CDR3 DNA follows: TGTGCCAGTCCCCCCGGACTGTTCAATGAGCAGTTCTTC. Its translation is CASPPGLFNEQFF. Full variable domain (missing parts from reference TRBV2 and TRBJ2-1): EPEVTQTPSHQVTQMGQEVILRCVPISNHLYFYWYRQILGQKVEFLVSFYNNEISEKSEIFDDQFSVERPDGSNFTLKIRSTKLEDSAMYFCASPPGLFNEQFFGPGTRLTVL.

This clone was detected only once. The gene calls are TRBV3-1 (or the pseudogene TRBV3-2) and TRBJ2-1; D unresolved. Germline CDR1 is LGHDT and CDR2 is YNNKEL (reference sequence). Trimming removed 0 bases from V and 9 bases from J, with 6 bases in between. The CDR3 covers 12 residues. In DNA, the CDR3 is TGTGCCAGCAGCCAAGACTTGGCTGAGCAGTTCTTC. Translation gives CASSQDLAEQFF.

The V gene is TRBV24-1, the J gene TRBJ1-2; unclear D gene. The ends were cut back, 4 bases at V and 2 bases at J, with 4 bases in the middle. This CDR3 region has 12 residues. CDR1 is KGHDR and CDR2 is SFDVKD in the germline V gene. This CDR3 reads CATSDPNYGYTF. The CDR3 DNA reads as TGTGCCACCAGTGACCCAAACTATGGCTACACCTTC.

The chain joins TRBV21-1 to TRBJ2-7; the table names TRBD2, a call not compared with the DNA. TRBV21-1 is shown as a pseudogene. This CDR3 spans 15 amino acids. The CDR3 coding sequence is TGTGCCAGCAGCAAAGAGAGACTAGCCCACTACGAGCAGTACTTC. The encoded protein is CASSKERLAHYEQYF.

This clone was counted a single time. The rearrangement joins TRBV19 to TRBJ2-7; 8 nucleotides agree with TRBD1. CDR1 and CDR2 (germline): LNHDA, SQIVND (reference sequence). The CDR3 sequence is 16 residues long. The J segment lost 7 bases and the V segment lost 2 bases, leaving 13 bases of the junction unmatched. CDR3 in amino acids: CASSINPLGTGEEQYF. The DNA for the CDR3 is TGTGCCAGTAGTATAAACCCCCTTGGGACAGGTGAAGAGCAGTACTTC.

The chain employs TRBV27 and TRBJ1-2; TRBD1 might be the D (5 bases). CDR1 MNHEY and CDR2 SMNVEV come from the germline V gene (reference sequence). V lost 3 bases to trimming and J lost 7 bases, with 18 bases between them. This CDR3 region has 15 residues. The CDR3 spells CASSFQPGPPFGYTF. The CDR3 region has the DNA TGTGCCAGCAGTTTTCAACCAGGGCCCCCATTTGGCTACACCTTC.

The DNA of the CDR3 is TGTGCCAGCAGCTTACTTGCGAGTACTCCGACGGGGCAGTACTTC. Its translation: CASSLLASTPTGQYF. This chain joins TRBV7-2 and TRBJ2-7; D gene ambiguous. Germline CDR1 is SGHTA and CDR2 is FQGNSA. Trimming pared 2 bases from V and 9 bases from J, leaving 20 bases between. The CDR3 totals 15 residues.

This chain joins TRBV19 and TRBJ2-2, with D hard to call. The V gene's germline CDR1 is LNHDA and CDR2 SQIVND (reference sequence). The CDR3 is made up of 16 amino acids. The germline V and J ends were trimmed by 8 bases and 1 base, with 17 bases remaining between them. CDR3 sequence reads: CASSPHWRRNTGELFF. CDR3 nucleotides: TGTGCCAGTTCACCCCACTGGCGGAGGAACACCGGGGAGCTGTTTTTT.

The V gene is TRBV7-2, the J gene TRBJ1-1; a possible D gene is TRBD1 (5 bases). CDR1 and CDR2 from the germline V gene are SGHTA and FQGNSA. This CDR3 comprises 15 residues. The V end lost 3 bases, the J end lost 5 bases, and 16 bases lay between the germline ends. CDR3 sequence (DNA): TGTGCCAGCAGCTTTGGGTCGACAGTAGAGACTGAAGCTTTCTTT. It yields the protein CASSFGSTVETEAFF. The full variable domain, its missing parts supplied by reference TRBV7-2 and TRBJ1-1, is GAGVSQSPSNKVTEKGKDVELRCDPISGHTALYWYRQSLGQGLEFLIYFQGNSAPDKSGLPSDRFSAERTGGSVSTLTIQRTQQEDSAVYLCASSFGSTVETEAFFGQGTRLTVV.

V is TRBV27 and J is TRBJ2-1; 9 nucleotides line up with TRBD1. This CDR3 is built from 13 residues. The germline V gene has CDR1 MNHEY and CDR2 SMNVEV (reference sequence). The V and J ends lost 6 bases and 9 bases, in that order; junction bases with no gene match: 6. CDR3 in DNA: TGTGCCAGCAGAATGACAGGGGGTGGTGAGCAGTTCTTC. Translating it yields CASRMTGGGEQFF.

The J gene is TRBJ2-1, the V gene TRBV6-4; possible D gene TRBD2, 6 bases. This CDR3 region has 15 residues. CDR1 is MRHNA and CDR2 is SNTAGT in the germline V gene. Deletions cut 0 bases from V and 7 bases from J, with 13 bases between. DNA for the CDR3: TGTGCCAGCAGTGACTCAGGGACTCCCCGTAATGAGCAGTTCTTC. This gives the protein CASSDSGTPRNEQFF.

In its sample, this clone was seen once. The rearrangement uses TRBV6-2 or TRBV6-3 and TRBJ1-3, with D unclear. V shed 0 bases and J shed 0 bases, with 6 bases lying between them. This CDR3 contains 15 residues. Germline CDR1 is MNHEY and CDR2 is SVGEGT. In nucleotides, the CDR3 is TGTGCCAGCAGTTACTCGGCAGGCTCTGGAAACACCATATATTTT. Translated, it gives CASSYSAGSGNTIYF.

V and J are TRBV3-1 (or the pseudogene TRBV3-2) and TRBJ2-7; 12 bases are shared with TRBD2. The CDR3 extends over 15 amino acids. The V segment lost 2 bases and the J segment 4 bases; nucleotides outside the gene matches: 3. Germline V gene data show CDR1 as LGHDT and CDR2 as YNNKEL (reference sequence). CDR3 residues: CASSQQLAGGYEQYF. In DNA form, the CDR3 reads TGTGCCAGCAGCCAACAGCTAGCGGGGGGGTACGAGCAGTACTTC.

This rearrangement joins TRBV4-2 to TRBJ2-7; 7 positions agree with TRBD2. Unmatched junction bases numbered 11, after V lost 4 bases and J lost 5 bases. This CDR3 has 15 residues. Germline CDR1 is LGHNA and CDR2 is YNFKEQ. The CDR3: CASSRKTSPLDEQYF. In DNA form, the CDR3 reads TGTGCCAGCAGCCGTAAGACTAGCCCGCTTGACGAGCAGTACTTC.

This chain connects TRBV5-5 to TRBJ1-2, with D possibly matching TRBD1 (6 bases). With 2 bases removed from V and 8 bases from J, the gap between germline ends came to 7 bases. CDR3 length equals 11 residues. CDR1 and CDR2 from the germline V gene are SGHKS and YYEKEE (reference sequence). The CDR3 region is CASSFGQGYTF. The CDR3 coding sequence is TGTGCCAGCAGCTTCGGACAGGGCTACACCTTC.

V usage is TRBV12-3 or TRBV12-4 and J usage is TRBJ2-4; weak D call: TRBD2 (5 bases). The CDR3 length is 12 residues. Trimming stripped 5 bases from V and 8 bases from J, with 10 bases between. Written as DNA, the CDR3 is TGTGCCAGCAGTGATAGCGCGTACATTCAGTACTTC. Residues: CASSDSAYIQYF.

The chain employs TRBV23-1 and TRBJ1-2; D uncertain. TRBV23-1 is flagged as an ORF with uncertain function. V dropped 5 bases and J dropped 12 bases, with 19 bases sitting between them. There are 13 residues in the CDR3. The CDR3 DNA reads TGCGCCAGCAGTGTACCGCGACGGACTCAGAACACCTTC. It specifies CASSVPRRTQNTF.

This clone is a singleton in its sample. The rearrangement joins TRBV7-9 to TRBJ1-1; TRBD1 is a possible D gene (6 bases). The V and J ends lost 2 bases and 4 bases respectively, with 11 bases between them. Germline-derived CDR1 and CDR2 are SEHNR and FQNEAQ (reference sequence). The CDR3 is 14 amino acids. The CDR3 DNA follows: TGTGCCAGCAGCTTAATTGTCAGGGGCACTGAAGCTTTCTTT. Amino acid sequence: CASSLIVRGTEAFF. Based on the CDR3 plus reference TRBV7-9 and TRBJ1-1, the full variable domain is DTGVSQNPRHKITKRGQNVTFRCDPISEHNRLYWYRQTLGQGPEFLTYFQNEAQLEKSRLLSDRFSAERPKGSFSTLEIQRTEQGDSAMYLCASSLIVRGTEAFFGQGTRLTVV.

The chain employs TRBV29-1 and TRBJ1-1; no definite D call. The germline V gene has CDR1 SQVTM and CDR2 ANQGSEA. The CDR3 consists of 13 residues. Between the trimmed V and J ends, which lost 0 bases and 6 bases, there was a span of 11 bases. CDR3 sequence reads: CSVEEGLSAEAFF. The DNA of the CDR3 is TGCAGCGTTGAAGAGGGTTTGAGCGCTGAAGCTTTCTTT.

The chain carries TRBV29-1 and TRBJ1-4; D gene unclear. The germline CDR1 and CDR2 sequences are SQVTM and ANQGSEA. Trimming took 5 bases from V and 8 from J, leaving 12 bases between them. The CDR3 extends over 12 amino acids. The CDR3, as DNA: TGCAGCGTTTTTATCACGAGGGAAAAACTGTTTTTT. Amino acid sequence: CSVFITREKLFF.

The V gene is TRBV4-3, the J gene TRBJ1-2; D unclear. The V end lost 0 bases, the J end lost 9 bases, and 14 bases lay between the germline ends. The germline V gene encodes CDR1 LGHNA and CDR2 YSLEER. The CDR3 is made up of 14 amino acids. DNA for the CDR3: TGCGCCAGCAGCCAAGATTTAGTAAAGAAGAGCTACACCTTC. It is translated as CASSQDLVKKSYTF.

The chain employs TRBV9 and TRBJ1-2, with a weak D call TRBD1 (5 bases). Germline CDR1 and CDR2: SGDLS and YYNGEE. Trimming left V 4 bases short and J 7 bases short, with 20 bases between. This CDR3 has 15 amino acids. CDR3 sequence (DNA): TGTGCCAGCAGCAACCAAGGGGTGGCAACGGGTGGCTACACCTTC. Protein product: CASSNQGVATGGYTF. The complete variable domain, with remaining parts taken from reference TRBV9 and TRBJ1-2, reads DSGVTQTPKHLITATGQRVTLRCSPRSGDLSVYWYQQSLDQGLQFLIQYYNGEERAKGNILERFSAQQFPDLHSELNLSSLELGDSALYFCASSNQGVATGGYTFGSGTRLTVV.

V gene TRBV9 combines with J gene TRBJ1-2; TRBD1 matches at 10 bases. The V gene end was trimmed by 4 bases and the J gene end by 4 bases; junction bases not matched to a gene: 7. CDR1 SGDLS and CDR2 YYNGEE come from the germline V gene. This CDR3 is 15 amino acids long. CDR3 nucleotides: TGTGCCAGCAGCCGACCGGGACAGGGGTTCTATGGCTACACCTTC. Protein sequence: CASSRPGQGFYGYTF.